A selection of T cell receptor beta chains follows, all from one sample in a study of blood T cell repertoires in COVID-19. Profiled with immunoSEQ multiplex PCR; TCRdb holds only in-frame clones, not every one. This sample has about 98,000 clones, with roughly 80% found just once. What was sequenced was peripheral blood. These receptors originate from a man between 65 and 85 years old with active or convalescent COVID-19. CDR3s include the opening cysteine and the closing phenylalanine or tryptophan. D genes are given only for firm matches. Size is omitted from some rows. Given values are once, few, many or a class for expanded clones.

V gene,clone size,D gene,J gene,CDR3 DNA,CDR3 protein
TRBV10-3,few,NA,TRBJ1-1,TGTGCCATCAGTGAGTCGGAGGTGAACACTGAAGCTTTCTTT,CAISESEVNTEAFF
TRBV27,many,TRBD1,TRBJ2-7,TGTGCCAGCAGTTGGACAGGCGCGGGTGAGCAGTACTTC,CASSWTGAGEQYF
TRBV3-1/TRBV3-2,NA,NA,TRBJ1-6,TGTGCCAGCAGCCAAGATTGGAGCAATTCACCCCTCCACTTT,CASSQDWSNSPLHF
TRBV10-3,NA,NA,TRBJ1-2,TGTGCCATCAGTGAACAGGGTGGAGGCTACACCTTC,CAISEQGGGYTF
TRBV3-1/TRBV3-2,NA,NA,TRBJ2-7,TGTGCCAGCAGGATACAGGGTAGCTACGAGCAGTACTTC,CASRIQGSYEQYF
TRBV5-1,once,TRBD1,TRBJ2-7,TGCGCCAGCAGCCCGCGGACAGGGGCCTTCTACGAGCAGTACTTC,CASSPRTGAFYEQYF
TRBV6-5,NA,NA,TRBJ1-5,TGTGCCAGCAGTTACGGCAGGGATAGCAATCAGCCCCAGCATTTT,CASSYGRDSNQPQHF
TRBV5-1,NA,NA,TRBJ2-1,TGCGCCAGCAGCGCCCCCCTAGCCCGTGAGCAGTTCTTC,CASSAPLAREQFF
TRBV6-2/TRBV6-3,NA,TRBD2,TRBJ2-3,TGTGCCAGCAGCGAATCCGGGACTAGCGGGGGGCGAATCACAGATACGCAGTATTTT,CASSESGTSGGRITDTQYF
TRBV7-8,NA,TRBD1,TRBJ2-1,TGTGCCAGCTCCGGGACAGGTTACAATGAGCAGTTCTTC,CASSGTGYNEQFF
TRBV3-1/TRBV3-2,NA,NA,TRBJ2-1,TGTGCCAGCAGCTCAGGGCCAACCAATGAGCAGTTCTTC,CASSSGPTNEQFF
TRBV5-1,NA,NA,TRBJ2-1,TGCGCCAGCAGCTTGGCCTCGGGGGGCCGAGATGAGCAGTTCTTC,CASSLASGGRDEQFF
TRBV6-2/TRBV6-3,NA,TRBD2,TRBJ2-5,TGTGCCAGCAGTTACTCCCTATTAGCGGGGGAAGAGACCCAGTACTTC,CASSYSLLAGEETQYF
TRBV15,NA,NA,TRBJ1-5,TGTGCCACCAGCAGCCCTGATCAGCCCCAGCATTTT,CATSSPDQPQHF
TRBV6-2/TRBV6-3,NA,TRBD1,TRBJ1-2,TGTGCCAGCAGTGGCCCGGGACAGGGGGCGTCGGGCTACACCTTC,CASSGPGQGASGYTF
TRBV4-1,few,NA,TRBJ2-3,TGCGCCAGCAGCCAAGTCTTCGATACGCAGTATTTT,CASSQVFDTQYF
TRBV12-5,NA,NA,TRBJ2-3,TGTGCTAGTGTTCTTGGGAGGCGGCCCACAGATACGCAGTATTTT,CASVLGRRPTDTQYF
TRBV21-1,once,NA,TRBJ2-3,TGTGCCAGCAGCATCCAGCCAGCGGGGGGATTAGTTACTAGCACAGATACGCAGTATTTT,CASSIQPAGGLVTSTDTQYF
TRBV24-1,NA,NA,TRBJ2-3,TGTGCCACCAGTGAACTGGAGACAGATACGCAGTATTTT,CATSELETDTQYF
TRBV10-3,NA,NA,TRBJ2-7,TGTGCCATCAGTCCGGGACTTCGGGACGAGCAGTACTTC,CAISPGLRDEQYF
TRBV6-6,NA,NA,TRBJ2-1,TGTGCCAGCAGTCCCACTCGTCGAGTGGGGGGTCAAAGTGAGCAGTTCTTC,CASSPTRRVGGQSEQFF
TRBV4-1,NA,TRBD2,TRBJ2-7,TGCGCCAGCAGCCAAAGTATAGCGGGGGGGACCTCCTACGAGCAGTACTTC,CASSQSIAGGTSYEQYF
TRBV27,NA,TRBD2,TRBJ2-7,TGTGCCAGCAGTTCCCAGTGGCGGGGGGCCTACGAGCAGTACTTC,CASSSQWRGAYEQYF
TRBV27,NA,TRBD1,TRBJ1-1,TGTGCCAGCAGTTCTATGGCCCGGGACAGGGGGATGAACACTGAAGCTTTCTTT,CASSSMARDRGMNTEAFF
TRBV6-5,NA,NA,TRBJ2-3,TGTGCCAGCAGTTGGACAGGGAGGGCAGATACGCAGTATTTT,CASSWTGRADTQYF
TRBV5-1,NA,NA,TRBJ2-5,TGCGCCAGCAGCTTGCAGGGGACGGAGACCCAGTACTTC,CASSLQGTETQYF
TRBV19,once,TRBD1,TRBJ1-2,TGTGCCAGTAGTATTTCTTCGGGACAGAGCTATGGCTACACCTTC,CASSISSGQSYGYTF
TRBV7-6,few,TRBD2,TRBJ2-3,TGTGCCAGCGGACTAGCGGGGGCCTCTAGCACAGATACGCAGTATTTT,CASGLAGASSTDTQYF
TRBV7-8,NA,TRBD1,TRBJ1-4,TGTGCCAGCAGCATCACAGGGGGCCTGGATAATTATGAAAAACTGTTTTTT,CASSITGGLDNYEKLFF
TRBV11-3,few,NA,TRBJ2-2,TGTGCCAGCAGCTCGGGGGTAGGGGACAGACAGTTCGGGGAGCTGTTTTTT,CASSSGVGDRQFGELFF
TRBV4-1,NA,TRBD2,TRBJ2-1,TGCGCCAGCAGCCGGAATAGCGGGGGGAATATCAATGAGCAGTTCTTC,CASSRNSGGNINEQFF
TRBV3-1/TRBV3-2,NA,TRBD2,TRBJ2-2,TGTGCCAGCAGCCAATTAAGCGGGGGGAACACCGGGGAGCTGTTTTTT,CASSQLSGGNTGELFF
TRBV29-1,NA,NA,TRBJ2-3,TGCAGCGTTGAGGCAATTAGCACAGATACGCAGTATTTT,CSVEAISTDTQYF
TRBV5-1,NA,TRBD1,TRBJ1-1,TGCGCCAGCAATTCGGGACAGCCGAACACTGAAGCTTTCTTT,CASNSGQPNTEAFF
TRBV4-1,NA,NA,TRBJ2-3,TGCGCCAGCAGCCAAGCTGCAGGCACAGATACGCAGTATTTT,CASSQAAGTDTQYF
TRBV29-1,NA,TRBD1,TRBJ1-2,TGCAGCGCCCGGGACAGGGTGGGGTTTGGCTACACCTTC,CSARDRVGFGYTF
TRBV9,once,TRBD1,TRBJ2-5,TGTGCCAGCAGCGGACCGGGACAGGGGGTTCGAGAGACCCAGTACTTC,CASSGPGQGVRETQYF
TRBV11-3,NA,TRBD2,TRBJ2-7,TGTGCCAGCAGCTTAGGCCTAGCGGGGAGGTACGAGCAGTACTTC,CASSLGLAGRYEQYF
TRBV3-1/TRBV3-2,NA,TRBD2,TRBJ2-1,TGTGCCAGCAGCCACGGCGGGGGGACCTACAATGAGCAGTTCTTC,CASSHGGGTYNEQFF
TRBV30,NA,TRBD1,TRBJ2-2,TGTGCCTGGAGTGGCGGGACAGGGAGTAGCGGGGAGCTGTTTTTT,CAWSGGTGSSGELFF
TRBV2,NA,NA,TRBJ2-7,TGTGCCAGCAGTGCCTCGGAGGCCCTATCCTACGAGCAGTACTTC,CASSASEALSYEQYF
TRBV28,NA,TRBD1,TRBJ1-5,TGTGCCACTATTGGACAGGGGTCCCTTGTTTGGAATCAGCCCCAGCATTTT,CATIGQGSLVWNQPQHF
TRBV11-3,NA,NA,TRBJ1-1,TGTGCCAGCAGCTTAGAGGGGCACACTGAAGCTTTCTTT,CASSLEGHTEAFF
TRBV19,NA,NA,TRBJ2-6,TGTGCCAGTAGTCAGAACTCTGGGGCCAACGTCCTGACTTTC,CASSQNSGANVLTF
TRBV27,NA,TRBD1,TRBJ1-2,TGTGCCAGCACCACAGGGACAGGGGGCGCGAATGGCTACACCTTC,CASTTGTGGANGYTF
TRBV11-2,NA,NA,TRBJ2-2,TGTGCCAGCAGCTTAGCGGACAGTCAAGCTGGGGAGCTGTTTTTT,CASSLADSQAGELFF
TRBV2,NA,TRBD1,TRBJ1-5,TGTGCCACTTCCCCGGGACAGGGGAATCAGCCCCAGCATTTT,CATSPGQGNQPQHF
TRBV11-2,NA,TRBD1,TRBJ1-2,TGTGCCAGCAGCTTAGATCAGGGGGCGATCTATGGCTACACCTTC,CASSLDQGAIYGYTF
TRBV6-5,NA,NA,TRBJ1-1,TGTGCCAGCAGTTACGGGGCGGGGCTGGGTGAAGCTTTCTTT,CASSYGAGLGEAFF
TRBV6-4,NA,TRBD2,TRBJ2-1,TGTGCCAGCAGTGTGCGGGGGGGCCTGAGGGAGCAGTTCTTC,CASSVRGGLREQFF